The 20 T cell receptor beta chains listed next were all sequenced from one sample in a study of blood T cells in healthy people across ages. Using a J-beta primer mix together with a sample-barcoded 5' primer, a second PCR was run for roughly 7 to 12 cycles. MiXCR was run by TCRdb on the 5' RACE reads, yielding one entry per CDR3 protein. In the table there are roughly 730,000 distinct CDR3 sequences, 56% of which are singletons. Sequencing was carried out using blood. The receptors stem from a man aged 35 to 55 in good health.

The rearrangement joins TRBV5-1 to TRBJ2-1, with D unclear. CDR3 length: 12 amino acids. The V end lost 0 bases, the J end lost 13 bases, and 11 bases lay between the germline ends. Germline values: CDR1 SGHRS, CDR2 YFSETQ. The CDR3, as DNA: TGCGCCAGCAGCTTGGAGACGAGGAACCAGTTCTTC. This codes for CASSLETRNQFF.

CDR3 in amino acids: CATSRDHLTGDASSYNEQFF. The CDR3 nucleotides are TGTGCCACCAGCAGAGACCATTTAACAGGGGACGCAAGCTCCTACAATGAGCAGTTCTTC. The V call is TRBV15, the J call TRBJ2-1; 7 positions match TRBD1. The CDR3 consists of 20 residues. With 0 bases clipped from V and 0 bases from J, the junction kept 14 bases outside the gene matches. From germline, CDR1 is LNHNV and CDR2 YYDKDF (reference sequence).

This rearrangement joins TRBV20-1 to TRBJ2-3; D gene uncertain. The CDR3 sequence is 15 residues long. Germline CDR1 DFQATT, CDR2 SNEGSKA (reference sequence). V was shortened by 0 bases and J by 0 bases, with 10 bases between the two germline ends. CDR3 sequence: CSARDRSTSTDTQYF. The CDR3 bases are TGCAGTGCTAGAGATCGGTCGACTAGCACAGATACGCAGTATTTT.

The chain is built from TRBV20-1 and TRBJ1-4; D uncertain. The CDR3 totals 12 residues. The germline CDR1 and CDR2 sequences are DFQATT and SNEGSKA (reference sequence). V lost 6 bases, J lost 8 bases, and 13 bases lay in between. The CDR3 here is CSASGELEKLFF. CDR3 in DNA: TGCAGTGCCTCCGGAGAACTAGAAAAACTGTTTTTT.

This chain connects TRBV28 to TRBJ2-2; 9 bases are shared with TRBD2. The V and J ends lost 6 bases and 1 base, in that order; junction bases with no gene match: 3. CDR3 length: 15 amino acids. The germline V gene has CDR1 MDHEN and CDR2 SYDVKM. The DNA for the CDR3 is TGTGCCAGCAGGCCGACTAGCGGGAACACCGGGGAGCTGTTTTTT. This sequence encodes CASRPTSGNTGELFF.

This clonotype was seen a few times. The chain carries TRBV29-1 and TRBJ1-5; D call uncertain. V gave up 4 bases and J gave up 1 base, with 11 bases separating them. The CDR3 sequence is 14 residues long. Germline V gives CDR1 SQVTM, CDR2 ANQGSEA. The CDR3 loop reads CSVVGGGSNQPQHF. The DNA of the CDR3 is TGCAGCGTTGTAGGAGGAGGGAGCAATCAGCCCCAGCATTTT. Filled out from reference TRBV29-1 and TRBJ1-5, the complete variable domain reads SAVISQKPSRDICQRGTSLTIQCQVDSQVTMMFWYRQQPGQSLTLIATANQGSEATYESGFVIDKFPISRPNLTFSTLTVSNMSPEDSSIYLCSVVGGGSNQPQHFGDGTRLSIL.

The V call is TRBV10-3, the J call TRBJ2-3; 7 bases agree with TRBD2. The germline V gene encodes CDR1 ENHRY and CDR2 SYGVKD. The CDR3 sequence is 15 residues long. V lost 3 bases, J lost 4 bases, and 7 bases stayed unmatched. This CDR3 is CAISDTAGTADTQYF. CDR3 DNA: TGTGCCATCAGTGATACAGCGGGGACGGCAGATACGCAGTATTTT.

The table lists this clonotype with a count of one. The CDR3 does not close with the conserved phenylalanine or tryptophan, likely indicating a read error. The chain is built from TRBV6-5 and TRBJ2-3; D ambiguous. V shed 0 bases and J shed 0 bases, with 7 bases lying between them. Germline CDR1 MNHEY, CDR2 SVGAGI. This CDR3 has 15 amino acids. The CDR3 reads CASSYSLGSTDTQYL. The CDR3 DNA is TGTGCCAGCAGTTACTCGCTGGGCAGCACAGATACGCAGTATTTA.

The chain joins TRBV29-1 to TRBJ2-7; D is ambiguous. Deletions cut 0 bases from V and 2 bases from J, with 20 bases between. The CDR3 extends over 17 amino acids. The germline CDR1 and CDR2 sequences are SQVTM and ANQGSEA. The CDR3 region is CSVEDPRAGDDTYEQYF. As DNA, the CDR3 is TGCAGCGTTGAAGATCCCCGGGCAGGTGATGATACCTACGAGCAGTACTTC.

This chain joins TRBV6-6 and TRBJ2-7, with 10 bases aligning to TRBD1. The CDR3 totals 14 residues. From germline, CDR1 is MNHNY and CDR2 SVGAGI (reference sequence). Written as DNA, the CDR3 is TGTGTCACCCTACGGACAGGGGGTCCCTACGAGCAGTACTTC. Amino acids: CVTLRTGGPYEQYF.

This chain connects TRBV6-2 or TRBV6-3 to TRBJ2-1; 9 nucleotides agree with TRBD1. This CDR3 is built from 14 residues. The V gene's germline CDR1 is MNHEY and CDR2 SVGEGT. V was pared by 6 bases and J by 3 bases, with 3 bases of the junction left unmatched. The CDR3 DNA reads as TGTGCCAGCAGGTCGGGACAGGGCTACAATGAGCAGTTCTTC. This encodes CASRSGQGYNEQFF.

This clonotype was detected a few times. The chain recombines TRBV10-3 with TRBJ1-2, with 8 bases identical to TRBD1. The J segment lost 3 bases and the V segment lost 10 bases, leaving 4 bases of the junction unmatched. Looked up from germline, CDR1 is ENHRY and CDR2 is SYGVKD. CDR3 length: 12 amino acids. This CDR3 is CATVGQDYGYTF. The CDR3 bases are TGTGCCACGGTGGGACAGGACTATGGCTACACCTTC.

This clonotype was counted a single time. The chain uses TRBV9 and TRBJ2-3, with 12 bases fitting TRBD2. The CDR3 has 16 residues. The germline gives CDR1 SGDLS, CDR2 YYNGEE. With V trimmed by 3 bases and J by 6 bases, 8 bases remained unmatched. CDR3 nucleotides: TGTGCCAGCAGCGCCACCGGACTAGCGGGGTTTGATACGCAGTATTTT. This translates into CASSATGLAGFDTQYF.

The chain recombines TRBV6-5 with TRBJ1-1; D is uncertain. Germline-derived CDR1 and CDR2 are MNHEY and SVGAGI. Trimming cost V 0 bases and J 3 bases, with 8 bases left between them. This CDR3 region has 14 residues. CDR3 amino acids: CASSYSIPDTEAFF. The CDR3 DNA follows: TGTGCCAGCAGTTACTCGATCCCTGACACTGAAGCTTTCTTT.

The V and J genes are TRBV3-1 and TRBJ2-2, with unresolved D. The germline V gene encodes CDR1 LGHDT and CDR2 YNNKEL (reference sequence). This CDR3 spans 14 amino acids. V was shortened by 4 bases and J by 5 bases, with 11 bases between the two germline ends. The DNA of the CDR3 is TGTGCCAGCAGCCGCCTCAGACGGACCGGGGAGCTGTTTTTT. Translation gives CASSRLRRTGELFF.

V gene TRBV6-5 combines with J gene TRBJ2-1, with TRBD2 matching 12 bases. The germline V gene has CDR1 MNHEY and CDR2 SVGAGI. J gave up 8 bases and V 2 bases, and 7 bases lay outside the gene matches. This CDR3 is built from 16 residues. The chain's CDR3 is CASSYRASGRGDEQFF. CDR3 nucleotide sequence: TGTGCCAGCAGTTACCGGGCTAGCGGGAGGGGCGATGAGCAGTTCTTC.

The chain recombines TRBV29-1 with TRBJ1-6; D might be TRBD1 (5 bases). The CDR3 spans 15 residues. Trimming stripped 0 bases from V and 9 bases from J, with 15 bases between. In germline, CDR1 is SQVTM, CDR2 ANQGSEA. In DNA, the CDR3 is TGCAGCGTTGAAGACGAAGGACAAAGGGGTTCACCCCTCCACTTT. It translates to CSVEDEGQRGSPLHF.

This rearrangement joins TRBV20-1 to TRBJ1-5, with D tentatively TRBD1 (5 bases). V was cut by 0 bases and J by 12 bases, with 9 bases left in between. The CDR3 runs to 11 residues. Germline lookup yields CDR1 DFQATT and CDR2 SNEGSKA (reference sequence). Written as DNA, the CDR3 is TGCAGTGCTAGAGATGGGGCGCTCCAGCATTTT. Its protein product is CSARDGALQHF.

This sequence joins TRBV10-3 and TRBJ2-1; 11 positions match TRBD2. CDR1 ENHRY and CDR2 SYGVKD come from the germline V gene. CDR3 size: 16 residues. V trimming: 6 bases; J trimming: 9 bases; junction bases outside the gene matches: 13. CDR3: CAIRDALAGGPGEQFF. In nucleotides, the CDR3 is TGTGCCATCAGAGACGCCCTAGCGGGGGGACCGGGTGAGCAGTTCTTC.

V is TRBV20-1 and J is TRBJ1-5; 10 nucleotides match TRBD1. Germline lookup yields CDR1 DFQATT and CDR2 SNEGSKA (reference sequence). V dropped 1 base and J dropped 3; count of bases not matched to a gene: 6. The CDR3 runs 16 residues. CDR3 residues: CSARAGTGVFNQPQHF. As DNA, the CDR3 is TGCAGTGCTAGAGCCGGGACAGGGGTCTTCAATCAGCCCCAGCATTTT.